By frequency, the clone carrying this T cell receptor (beta chain) registers medium-sized. The source of the sample is a study of T cells expressing NK-cell markers. For the study at large: Sorted CD3+CD56+NKG2C+, CD3+CD56+NKG2C- and CD3+CD56-NKG2C+ T cells provided the TCR beta repertoires. Among eight sequenced donors, seven carried HCMV seropositivity while one was seronegative.

In generating TCR beta cDNA, 5'RACE template switching with UMIs was used. TCRdb reanalyzed the 5' RACE reads, giving one entry per CDR3 protein sequence and no DNA. This sample's clone table lists 5,000 to 5,500 distinct CDR3 sequences. The sequence was obtained from a man aged 18 to 35 in good health. The sequenced sample consisted of blood T cells: a sorted CD56 or NKG2C T cell subset, CD4+ or CD8+ T cells, or bulk PBMC T cells (not recorded which).

The CDR3 protein is CSAKLAPSEQFF. The chain links TRBV20-1 to TRBJ2-1; TCRdb selects TRBD2, and the lack of DNA leaves this call unchecked. Germline CDR1 reads DFQATT; CDR2 reads SNEGSKA (reference sequence). This CDR3 has 12 amino acids.